This T cell receptor beta chain was sequenced for a study of long-term antiretroviral therapy in people with HIV. Germline CDR1 reads MNHNY; CDR2 reads SVGAGI (reference sequence). Trimming left V 6 bases short and J 7 bases short, with 10 bases between. The CDR3 sequence is 12 residues long. Sequencing relied on immunoSEQ assay v3.0, run at survey level. TCRdb keeps only in-frame clones here, not all; method: immunoSEQ multiplex PCR. The sample lists roughly 16,000 clones; around 90% were seen once. The chain is built from TRBV6-6 and TRBJ1-5; D is perhaps TRBD1 (5 bases). The material sequenced was unsorted PBMCs, taken more than 2.2 years before starting antiretroviral therapy. This receptor was taken from a woman aged 30 to 39 with HIV. The CDR3, as DNA: TGTGCCAGCAGCAGGGCCCGACAGCCCCAGCATTTT. It translates to CASSRARQPQHF.